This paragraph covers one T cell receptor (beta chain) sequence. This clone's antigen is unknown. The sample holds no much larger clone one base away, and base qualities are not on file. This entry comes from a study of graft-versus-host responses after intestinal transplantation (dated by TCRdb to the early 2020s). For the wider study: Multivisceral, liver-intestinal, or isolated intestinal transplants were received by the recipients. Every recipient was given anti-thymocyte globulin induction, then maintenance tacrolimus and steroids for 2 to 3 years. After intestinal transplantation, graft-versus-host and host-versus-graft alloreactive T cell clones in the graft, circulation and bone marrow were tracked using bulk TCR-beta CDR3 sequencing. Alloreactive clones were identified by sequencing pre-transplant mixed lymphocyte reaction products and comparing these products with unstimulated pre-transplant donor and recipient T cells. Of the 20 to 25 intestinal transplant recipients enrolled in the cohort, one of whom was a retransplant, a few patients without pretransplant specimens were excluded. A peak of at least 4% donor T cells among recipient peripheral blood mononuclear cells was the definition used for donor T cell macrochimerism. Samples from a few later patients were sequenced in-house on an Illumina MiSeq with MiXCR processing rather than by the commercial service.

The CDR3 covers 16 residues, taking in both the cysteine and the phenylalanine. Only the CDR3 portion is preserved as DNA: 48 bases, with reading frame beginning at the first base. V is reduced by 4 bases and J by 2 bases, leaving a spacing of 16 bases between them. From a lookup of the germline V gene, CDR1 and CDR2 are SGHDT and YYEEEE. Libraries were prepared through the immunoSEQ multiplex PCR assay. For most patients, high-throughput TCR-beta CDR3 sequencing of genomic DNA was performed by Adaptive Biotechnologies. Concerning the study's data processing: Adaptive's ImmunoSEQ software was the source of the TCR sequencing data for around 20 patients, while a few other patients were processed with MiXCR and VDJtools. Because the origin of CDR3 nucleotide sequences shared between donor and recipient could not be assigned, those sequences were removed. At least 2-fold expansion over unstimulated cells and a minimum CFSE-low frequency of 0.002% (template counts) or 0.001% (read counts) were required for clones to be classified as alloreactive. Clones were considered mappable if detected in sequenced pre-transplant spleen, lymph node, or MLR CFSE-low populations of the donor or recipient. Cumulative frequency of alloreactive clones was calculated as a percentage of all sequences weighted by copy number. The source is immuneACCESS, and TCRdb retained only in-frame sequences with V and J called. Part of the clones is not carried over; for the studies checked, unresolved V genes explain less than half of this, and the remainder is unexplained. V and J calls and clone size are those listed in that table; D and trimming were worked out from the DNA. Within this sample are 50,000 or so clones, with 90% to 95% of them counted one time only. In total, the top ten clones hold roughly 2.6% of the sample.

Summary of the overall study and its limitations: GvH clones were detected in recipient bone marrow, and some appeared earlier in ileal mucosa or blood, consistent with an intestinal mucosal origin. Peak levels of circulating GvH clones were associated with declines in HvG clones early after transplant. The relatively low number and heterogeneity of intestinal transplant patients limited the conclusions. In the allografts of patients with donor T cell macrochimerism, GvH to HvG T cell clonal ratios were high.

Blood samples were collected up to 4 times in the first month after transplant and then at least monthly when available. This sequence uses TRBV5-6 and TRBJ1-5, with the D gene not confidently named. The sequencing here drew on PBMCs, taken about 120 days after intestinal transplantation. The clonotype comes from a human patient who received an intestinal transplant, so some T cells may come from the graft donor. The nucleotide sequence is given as TGTGCCAGCAGCCTGAGCCGGGCGGTGGGCAATCAGCCCCAGCATTTT. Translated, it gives CASSLSRAVGNQPQHF.